The 18 T cell receptor beta chains below were found in one sample sequenced in a study of early T cells in non-severe SARS-CoV-2 infection. TCRdb re-called the 5' RACE reads through MiXCR, storing one row per CDR3 protein. This table has approximately 69,000 distinct CDR3 sequences, about an eighth appearing once. The sequenced sample consisted of whole blood. The receptors shown here come from an adult who was a healthcare worker with PCR-confirmed SARS-CoV-2 infection or an uninfected control (not recorded which).

J is TRBJ1-4 and V is TRBV21-1. TRBV21-1 is tagged as a pseudogene. The CDR3 has 15 residues. CDR3 DNA: TGTGCCAGCAGCATATCATGGGCAACTAATGAAAAACTGTTTTTT. Protein: CASSISWATNEKLFF.

This clonotype has a count of ten or more. In DNA form, the CDR3 reads TGTGCCACAATTGAGAGACTAGCAGCGATCGATGAGCAGTTCTTC. Amino acid sequence: CATIERLAAIDEQFF. The chain recombines TRBV6-1 with TRBJ2-1, with 7 bases lining up with TRBD2. Losses at the gene ends were 10 bases for V and 8 bases for J; bases not matched to a gene: 17. Germline CDR1 reads MNHNS; CDR2 reads SASEGT. The CDR3 spans 15 residues.

In this sample, this clonotype turned up many times. This chain uses TRBV6-4 with TRBJ2-1, with TRBD1 matching over 8 bases. CDR3 length: 15 amino acids. CDR1 MRHNA and CDR2 SNTAGT come from the germline V gene. The V and J ends lost 4 bases and 5 bases, in that order; junction bases with no gene match: 7. The CDR3 DNA follows: TGTGCCAGCAGTGTGGGACAGGATGTGAACAATGAGCAGTTCTTC. Translated: CASSVGQDVNNEQFF.

This chain connects TRBV7-2 to TRBJ2-1, with 13 bases identical to TRBD2. Looked up from germline, CDR1 is SGHTA and CDR2 is FQGNSA. V lost 5 bases to trimming and J lost 16 bases; unmatched junction nucleotides: 8. The CDR3 spans 13 residues. The DNA for the CDR3 is TGTGCCAGCAGCCTGGGACTAGCGGGAAGGGGATTCTTC. It is translated as CASSLGLAGRGFF.

CDR3 nucleotides: TGTGCCAGTAGCCCCGGCGGGCGCTTCCCCGGGGAGCTGTTTTTT. Translation gives CASSPGGRFPGELFF. The chain joins TRBV19 to TRBJ2-2, with a possible D match to TRBD2 (5 bases). Trimming pared 6 bases from V and 6 bases from J, leaving 17 bases between. The germline CDR1 and CDR2 sequences are LNHDA and SQIVND (reference sequence). This CDR3 is built from 15 residues.

In this sample, this clonotype turned up many times. The rearrangement links TRBV7-2 to TRBJ2-3; 7 bases agree with TRBD2. V lost 6 bases and J lost 4; bases outside the gene matches: 16. The CDR3 is 17 amino acids. Germline V lookup: CDR1 SGHTA, CDR2 FQGNSA. The CDR3 loop is CASSYNAGTRGADTQYF. The CDR3 DNA sequence: TGTGCCAGCAGTTATAACGCCGGGACCCGGGGGGCAGATACGCAGTATTTT.

This clonotype appeared many times. The V and J genes are TRBV29-1 and TRBJ2-5; D is perhaps TRBD1 or TRBD2 (5 bases each). There are 14 residues in the CDR3. Germline V gene sequence: CDR1 SQVTM, CDR2 ANQGSEA. The ends were cut back, 1 base at V and 4 bases at J, with 13 bases in the middle. CDR3 residues: CSVEGGDDLETQYF. DNA for the CDR3: TGCAGCGTTGAAGGTGGGGACGATTTAGAGACCCAGTACTTC. Supplemented by reference TRBV29-1 and TRBJ2-5, the full variable domain reads SAVISQKPSRDICQRGTSLTIQCQVDSQVTMMFWYRQQPGQSLTLIATANQGSEATYESGFVIDKFPISRPNLTFSTLTVSNMSPEDSSIYLCSVEGGDDLETQYFGPGTRLLVL.

The gene calls are TRBV6-1 and TRBJ2-7; D is possibly TRBD1 (6 bases). The germline CDR1 and CDR2 sequences are MNHNS and SASEGT. The V end lost 6 bases, the J end lost 10 bases, and 25 bases lay between the germline ends. The length of the CDR3 is 15 residues. In DNA, the CDR3 is TGTGCCAGCAGCCGAGACAGGATAGCCCTATACCACCAGTACTTC. It codes for CASSRDRIALYHQYF.

This clonotype was seen ten or more times. This chain connects TRBV29-1 to TRBJ2-5; 11 bases fit TRBD2. The CDR3 has 14 amino acids. Germline V gene sequence: CDR1 SQVTM, CDR2 ANQGSEA. After removal of 6 bases from V and 5 bases from J, the junction contained 8 bases not matched to a gene. CDR3 protein: CSVRLAGLLETQYF. The CDR3 DNA sequence: TGCAGCGTCAGACTAGCGGGACTGTTGGAGACCCAGTACTTC.

This clonotype was counted ten times or more. This rearrangement joins TRBV12-3 or TRBV12-4 to TRBJ2-2; D might be TRBD2 (6 bases). The CDR3 extends over 14 amino acids. Trimming took off 1 base at V and 4 bases at J, with 7 bases between the two ends. The CDR3 nucleotides are TGTGCCAGCAGTTTAGGCGGGACCACCGGGGAGCTGTTTTTT. This gives the protein CASSLGGTTGELFF.

V usage is TRBV5-1 and J usage is TRBJ2-1, with no clear D. Germline CDR1 reads SGHRS; CDR2 reads YFSETQ. V was pared by 9 bases and J by 7 bases, with 17 bases between. This CDR3 has 13 residues. The CDR3 here is CATSLNQVNEQFF. CDR3 coding DNA: TGCGCCACCTCCCTAAACCAGGTTAATGAGCAGTTCTTC.

The V gene is TRBV7-2, the J gene TRBJ2-7, with unresolved D. The V gene's germline CDR1 is SGHTA and CDR2 FQGNSA. Deletions cut 3 bases from V and 3 bases from J, with 15 bases between. This CDR3 is built from 15 residues. This CDR3 reads CASSLAPAGIYEQYF. The CDR3, as DNA: TGTGCCAGCAGCTTGGCGCCAGCCGGAATCTACGAGCAGTACTTC.

This clonotype occurred a few times. V is TRBV20-1 and J is TRBJ1-3, with D maybe TRBD1 (6 bases). This CDR3 spans 16 amino acids. Germline-derived CDR1 and CDR2 are DFQATT and SNEGSKA (reference sequence). V gave up 6 bases and J gave up 3 bases, with 21 bases separating them. The CDR3: CSAPPPGVRDGNTIYF. CDR3 in DNA: TGCAGTGCCCCTCCGCCAGGGGTAAGGGATGGAAACACCATATATTTT.

Many counts were recorded for this clonotype. V usage is TRBV11-2 and J usage is TRBJ2-7, with 9 bases lining up with TRBD1. CDR1 and CDR2 from the germline V gene are SGHAT and FQNNGV. After removal of 6 bases from V and 4 bases from J, the junction contained 7 bases not matched to a gene. This CDR3 has 14 amino acids. The CDR3 DNA reads as TGTGCCAGCAGTTTGACAGGGGGAGAATACGAGCAGTACTTC. Its protein product is CASSLTGGEYEQYF.

The sample holds a few counts of this clonotype. The chain is built from TRBV6-2 or TRBV6-3 and TRBJ2-1; 14 bases line up with TRBD2. After removal of 5 bases from V and 9 bases from J, the junction contained 9 bases not matched to a gene. Germline CDR1 reads MNHEY; CDR2 reads SVGEGT. The CDR3 is made up of 16 amino acids. The CDR3 DNA is TGTGCCAGCAGTAGACCGGGACTAGCGGGAGTAAGTGAGCAGTTCTTC. It codes for CASSRPGLAGVSEQFF.

This clonotype has a count of ten or more. The chain has TRBV21-1 and TRBJ2-5. TRBV21-1 is assigned pseudogene status. This CDR3 region has 14 residues. CDR3 protein: CASSKAASRKTQYF. CDR3 in DNA: TGTGCCAGCAGCAAAGCGGCATCTCGGAAGACCCAGTACTTC.

This clonotype was recorded many times. V is TRBV4-1 and J is TRBJ1-2; D is undetermined. This CDR3 is built from 14 residues. Looked up from germline, CDR1 is MGHRA and CDR2 is YSYEKL. V was cut by 0 bases and J by 8 bases, with 13 bases left in between. The CDR3 sequence is CASSQEGRFEGYTF. The DNA of the CDR3 is TGCGCCAGCAGCCAAGAAGGCAGATTCGAGGGCTACACCTTC.

The V and J genes are TRBV29-1 and TRBJ2-7; the D gene is possibly TRBD2 (6 bases). Trimming left V 7 bases short and J 1 base short, with 14 bases between. This CDR3 spans 13 amino acids. Per the germline V gene, CDR1 is SQVTM and CDR2 is ANQGSEA. As DNA, the CDR3 is TGCAGCGCCACTAGGGACTTTTCCTACGAGCAGTACTTC. The encoded protein is CSATRDFSYEQYF.